The next 27 T cell receptor beta chains were all read from a single sample in a study of cytomegalovirus exposure and HLA in healthy donors. A multiplex PCR was run with 60 Vbeta primers and 13 Jbeta primers. This table comes from immunoSEQ multiplex PCR, and its TCRdb copy is limited to in-frame clones, with some not included. The sample holds 100,000 to 150,000 clones, over 70% seen once. Input material: PBMCs. The source is a man in his forties or fifties in good health and CMV-seropositive.

The J gene is TRBJ2-3, the V gene TRBV5-4; possibly TRBD2 for D (7 bases). This CDR3 has 15 residues. Germline CDR1 is SGHNT and CDR2 is YYREEE (reference sequence). Trimming shortened V by 2 bases and J by 3 bases, and 13 bases separated the two germline ends. The CDR3 sequence is CASSFGGGLTDTQYF. The CDR3 nucleotides are TGTGCCAGCAGCTTTGGGGGGGGGCTTACAGATACGCAGTATTTT.

This chain uses TRBV27 with TRBJ1-2; 9 nucleotides align to TRBD1. The germline gives CDR1 MNHEY, CDR2 SMNVEV (reference sequence). V was clipped by 5 bases and J by 7 bases; unmatched bases: 8. The CDR3 extends over 14 amino acids. This CDR3 reads CASSAPTGGGGYTF. The CDR3 DNA is TGTGCCAGCAGTGCGCCGACAGGGGGTGGTGGCTACACCTTC.

The chain joins TRBV10-3 to TRBJ2-7; 11 positions match TRBD1. The ends lost 6 bases at V and 6 bases at J; junction bases unmatched: 1. The CDR3 is 12 amino acids. Looked up from germline, CDR1 is ENHRY and CDR2 is SYGVKD. In DNA form, the CDR3 reads TGTGCCATCAGGGACAGGGGGCTCGAGCAGTACTTC. It specifies CAIRDRGLEQYF.

The chain couples TRBV19 to TRBJ1-1, with unresolved D. V was shortened by 7 bases and J by 6 bases, with 12 bases between the two germline ends. The CDR3 covers 12 residues. CDR1 is LNHDA, CDR2 SQIVND, per germline (reference sequence). The CDR3 DNA follows: TGTGCCAGTATCAAGAGGGAGTCTGAAGCTTTCTTT. Translating it yields CASIKRESEAFF.

The chain couples TRBV9 to TRBJ2-5, with D possibly matching TRBD1 (5 bases). Germline loops: CDR1 SGDLS, CDR2 YYNGEE. V lost 0 bases and J 5 bases, leaving 14 bases between the germline ends. CDR3 length equals 15 residues. The DNA for the CDR3 is TGTGCCAGCAGCGTAGGGGCAGGGAACAGGGAGACCCAGTACTTC. It yields the protein CASSVGAGNRETQYF. The complete variable domain, with remaining parts taken from reference TRBV9 and TRBJ2-5, reads DSGVTQTPKHLITATGQRVTLRCSPRSGDLSVYWYQQSLDQGLQFLIQYYNGEERAKGNILERFSAQQFPDLHSELNLSSLELGDSALYFCASSVGAGNRETQYFGPGTRLLVL.

The rearrangement links TRBV28 to TRBJ2-3; TRBD2 aligns across 7 bases. Germline loops: CDR1 MDHEN, CDR2 SYDVKM. The CDR3 extends over 14 amino acids. V shed 8 bases, J shed 2 bases, and the junction held 7 bases outside the gene matches. CDR3 amino acids: CASGSGTITDTQYF. CDR3 coding DNA: TGTGCCAGCGGGTCCGGGACTATCACAGATACGCAGTATTTT.

The chain joins TRBV6-1 to TRBJ1-5; tentative D call: TRBD1 (5 bases). Germline V gives CDR1 MNHNS, CDR2 SASEGT. This CDR3 has 14 residues. The V end was cut by 7 bases, the J end by 2 bases, with 12 bases between. The CDR3 is CASKWGGGNQPQHF. In DNA form, the CDR3 reads TGTGCCAGCAAATGGGGAGGGGGCAATCAGCCCCAGCATTTT.

This chain joins TRBV28 and TRBJ2-7, with D possibly matching TRBD2 (5 bases). V shed 3 bases and J shed 2 bases, with 17 bases lying between them. In germline, CDR1 is MDHEN, CDR2 SYDVKM. The CDR3 consists of 16 residues. In DNA form, the CDR3 reads TGTGCCAGCAGTTTCCCATTCAGCGGATCCACCTACGAGCAGTACTTC. The encoded protein is CASSFPFSGSTYEQYF.

In this sample, this clone turned up once. This chain uses TRBV5-4 with TRBJ2-7; possibly TRBD2 for D (6 bases). Germline-derived CDR1 and CDR2 are SGHNT and YYREEE (reference sequence). The ends were cut back, 6 bases at V and 2 bases at J, with 18 bases in the middle. The CDR3 covers 15 residues. The CDR3 coding sequence is TGTGCCAGCACTTCGGGGGAGCGCGAACCCTACGAGCAGTACTTC. Translating gives CASTSGEREPYEQYF. Together with reference TRBV5-4 and TRBJ2-7, the CDR3 gives the full variable domain: ETGVTQSPTHLIKTRGQQVTLRCSSQSGHNTVSWYQQALGQGPQFIFQYYREEENGRGNFPPRFSGLQFPNYSSELNVNALELDDSALYLCASTSGEREPYEQYFGPGTRLTVT.

V gene TRBV9 combines with J gene TRBJ2-2; D is unclear. Germline CDR1 SGDLS, CDR2 YYNGEE. V was cut by 4 bases and J by 1 base, with 11 bases left in between. The CDR3 is 15 residues long. CDR3 residues: CASSPHRGNTGELFF. In nucleotides, the CDR3 is TGTGCCAGCAGCCCCCATCGAGGGAACACCGGGGAGCTGTTTTTT.

V is TRBV5-1 and J is TRBJ2-1; D call uncertain. Trimming removed 4 bases at V and 6 bases at J, with 11 bases between. Germline assignment: CDR1 SGHRS and CDR2 YFSETQ. The CDR3 is 13 residues long. CDR3 DNA: TGCGCCAGCAGCCCACCCCCCGGCAATGAGCAGTTCTTC. It yields the protein CASSPPPGNEQFF. The variable domain in full, completed from reference TRBV5-1 and TRBJ2-1, reads KAGVTQTPRYLIKTRGQQVTLSCSPISGHRSVSWYQQTPGQGLQFLFEYFSETQRNKGNFPGRFSGRQFSNSRSEMNVSTLELGDSALYLCASSPPPGNEQFFGPGTRLTVL.

The chain uses TRBV5-1 and TRBJ2-3; 12 bases are shared with TRBD2. The CDR3 sequence is 16 residues long. Germline assignment: CDR1 SGHRS and CDR2 YFSETQ. With 3 bases clipped from V and 2 bases from J, the junction kept 4 bases outside the gene matches. The CDR3 sequence: CASSSLAGGNTDTQYF. The CDR3 region has the DNA TGCGCCAGCAGCTCTCTAGCGGGGGGGAACACAGATACGCAGTATTTT.

The chain has TRBV10-2 and TRBJ2-2; 8 bases align to TRBD1. The CDR3 runs to 15 residues. Germline CDR1 and CDR2: WSHSY and SAAADI. Trimming removed 6 bases from V and 1 base from J; junction bases left unmatched: 4. The CDR3 region is CASRTGTGNTGELFF. CDR3 DNA: TGCGCCAGCAGGACCGGGACAGGGAACACCGGGGAGCTGTTTTTT.

The V gene is TRBV4-3, the J gene TRBJ2-7; 7 bases are shared with TRBD2. The CDR3 covers 15 residues. The germline V gene has CDR1 LGHNA and CDR2 YSLEER. V lost 1 base, J lost 3 bases, and 6 bases stayed unmatched. The CDR3 loop reads CASSQGTSANYEQYF. In nucleotides, the CDR3 is TGCGCCAGCAGCCAAGGAACTAGCGCCAACTACGAGCAGTACTTC.

The chain employs TRBV2 and TRBJ1-1; 8 bases fit TRBD1. J gave up 1 base and V 7 bases, and 5 bases lay outside the gene matches. There are 14 residues in the CDR3. Germline V gene lookup returns CDR1 SNHLY and CDR2 FYNNEI. CDR3 residues: CASMVGQENTEAFF. Written as DNA, the CDR3 is TGTGCCAGCATGGTGGGACAGGAGAACACTGAAGCTTTCTTT. Full variable domain (outside the CDR3, taken from reference TRBV2 and TRBJ1-1): EPEVTQTPSHQVTQMGQEVILRCVPISNHLYFYWYRQILGQKVEFLVSFYNNEISEKSEIFDDQFSVERPDGSNFTLKIRSTKLEDSAMYFCASMVGQENTEAFFGQGTRLTVV.

The chain is built from TRBV18 and TRBJ1-2; 7 positions agree with TRBD1. Per germline, CDR1 KGHSH and CDR2 LQKENI. The ends lost 1 base at V and 4 bases at J; junction bases unmatched: 12. CDR3 length equals 17 residues. The CDR3 sequence: CASSPREGGGRFYGYTF. As DNA, the CDR3 is TGTGCCAGCTCACCACGGGAAGGGGGCGGAAGATTCTATGGCTACACCTTC.

This rearrangement joins TRBV10-2 to TRBJ2-1; 7 nucleotides match TRBD2. The CDR3 sequence is 12 residues long. After removal of 7 bases from V and 6 bases from J, the junction contained 3 bases not matched to a gene. Germline V CDR1 and CDR2: WSHSY, SAAADI. The CDR3 coding sequence is TGCGCCAGCACCCGGACTAGCAATGAGCAGTTCTTC. This encodes CASTRTSNEQFF.

The rearrangement joins TRBV18 to TRBJ1-2; D is unclear. Germline V gene sequence: CDR1 KGHSH, CDR2 LQKENI. CDR3 size: 13 residues. V was trimmed by 3 bases and J by 6 bases, leaving 11 bases between them. The CDR3 DNA reads as TGTGCCAGCTCACCCGTCGGGGTAGATGGCTACACCTTC. Translation: CASSPVGVDGYTF.

The J gene is TRBJ1-5, the V gene TRBV7-6; D not resolved. The length of the CDR3 is 17 residues. Deletions cut 3 bases from V and 0 bases from J, with 15 bases between. In germline, CDR1 is SGHVS, CDR2 FNYEAQ. CDR3 in amino acids: CASSFPLPTYSNQPQHF. Written as DNA, the CDR3 is TGTGCCAGCAGCTTTCCACTACCAACTTATAGCAATCAGCCCCAGCATTTT.

This clone was counted a single time. The V gene is TRBV11-2, the J gene TRBJ1-2; D is unresolved. This CDR3 has 14 amino acids. The germline V and J ends were trimmed by 2 bases and 4 bases, with 11 bases remaining between them. Germline V lookup: CDR1 SGHAT, CDR2 FQNNGV. The CDR3 DNA reads TGTGCCAGCAGCTTACCTAATGAACTCTATGGCTACACCTTC. Translated: CASSLPNELYGYTF. Full variable domain (rest looked up from reference TRBV11-2 and TRBJ1-2): EAGVAQSPRYKIIEKRQSVAFWCNPISGHATLYWYQQILGQGPKLLIQFQNNGVVDDSQLPKDRFSAERLKGVDSTLKIQPAKLEDSAVYLCASSLPNELYGYTFGSGTRLTVV.

The chain joins TRBV18 to TRBJ1-5; TRBD1 matches at 9 bases. Germline-derived CDR1 and CDR2 are KGHSH and LQKENI. Germline trimming cut 8 bases from V and 2 bases from J; bases unmatched to any gene: 10. The CDR3 totals 16 residues. In nucleotides, the CDR3 is TGTGCCAGCCAACAACAGGGGGCGGGTGGCAATCAGCCCCAGCATTTT. This encodes CASQQQGAGGNQPQHF. Based on the CDR3 plus reference TRBV18 and TRBJ1-5, the full variable domain is NAGVMQNPRHLVRRRGQEARLRCSPMKGHSHVYWYRQLPEEGLKFMVYLQKENIIDESGMPKERFSAEFPKEGPSILRIQQVVRGDSAAYFCASQQQGAGGNQPQHFGDGTRLSIL.

V and J are TRBV5-4 and TRBJ2-5, with D tentatively TRBD1 (5 bases). The V gene lost 4 bases and the J gene lost 2 bases, with 12 bases spanning the gap. The CDR3 length is 14 residues. Germline V gene sequence: CDR1 SGHNT, CDR2 YYREEE (reference sequence). The CDR3 sequence is CASSLLRVQETQYF. CDR3 in DNA: TGTGCCAGCAGCCTACTCAGGGTTCAAGAGACCCAGTACTTC. Full variable domain (missing parts from reference TRBV5-4 and TRBJ2-5): ETGVTQSPTHLIKTRGQQVTLRCSSQSGHNTVSWYQQALGQGPQFIFQYYREEENGRGNFPPRFSGLQFPNYSSELNVNALELDDSALYLCASSLLRVQETQYFGPGTRLLVL.

The chain couples TRBV10-3 to TRBJ1-4; tentatively, D is TRBD1 (6 bases). V was trimmed by 6 bases and J by 9 bases, leaving 17 bases between them. From germline, CDR1 is ENHRY and CDR2 SYGVKD. This CDR3 is built from 14 residues. CDR3: CAISEGGTNQKLFF. The CDR3 coding sequence is TGTGCCATCAGCGAAGGGGGTACAAATCAAAAACTGTTTTTT.

CDR3 nucleotides: TGCGCCAGCAGTGAGTCGGGGGGGGGTAGTCAGCCCCAGCATTTT. Residues: CASSESGGGSQPQHF. The chain uses TRBV10-2 and TRBJ1-5; TRBD1 is a possible D gene (5 bases). CDR1 is WSHSY, CDR2 SAAADI, per germline. The V and J ends lost 0 bases and 6 bases respectively, with 12 bases between them. CDR3 length equals 15 residues.

The chain carries TRBV7-2 and TRBJ1-2; D is perhaps TRBD1 (5 bases). V was clipped by 0 bases and J by 5 bases, with 10 bases between them. This CDR3 contains 14 residues. Looked up from germline, CDR1 is SGHTA and CDR2 is FQGNSA. The CDR3 region is CASSLATAGYGYTF. CDR3 DNA: TGTGCCAGCAGCTTAGCGACAGCCGGTTATGGCTACACCTTC.

This clone was counted between two and nine times. The chain is built from TRBV27 and TRBJ1-1; the match to TRBD1 covers 10 bases. The CDR3 consists of 14 residues. V was clipped by 9 bases and J by 8 bases; unmatched bases: 12. The germline gives CDR1 MNHEY, CDR2 SMNVEV (reference sequence). The CDR3 DNA sequence: TGTGCCAGTACGGGACAGGGGCTAATTCAAGAAGCTTTCTTT. Its translation: CASTGQGLIQEAFF.

The chain links TRBV9 to TRBJ1-2; TRBD1 aligns across 9 bases. The CDR3 loop spans 15 amino acids. CDR1 SGDLS and CDR2 YYNGEE come from the germline V gene. Trimming cost V 7 bases and J 1 base; bases outside gene matches: 8. The CDR3 loop is CASQSQDRGNYGYTF. CDR3 coding DNA: TGTGCCAGCCAGTCTCAGGACAGGGGTAACTATGGCTACACCTTC.